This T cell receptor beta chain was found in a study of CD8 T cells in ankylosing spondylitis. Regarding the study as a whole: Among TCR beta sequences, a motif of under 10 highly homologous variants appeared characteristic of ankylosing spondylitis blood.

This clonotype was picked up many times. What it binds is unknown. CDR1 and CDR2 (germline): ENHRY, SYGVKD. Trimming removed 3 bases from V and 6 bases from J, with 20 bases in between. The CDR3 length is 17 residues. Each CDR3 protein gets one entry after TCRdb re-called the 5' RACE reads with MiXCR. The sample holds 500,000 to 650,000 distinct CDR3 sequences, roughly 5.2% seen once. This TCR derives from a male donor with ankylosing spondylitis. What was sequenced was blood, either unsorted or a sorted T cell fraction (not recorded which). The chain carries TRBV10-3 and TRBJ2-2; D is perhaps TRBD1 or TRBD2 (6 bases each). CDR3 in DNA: TGTGCCATCAGTGATAGGGGGGCCATCCCTCGCGCCGGGGAGCTGTTTTTT. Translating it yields CAISDRGAIPRAGELFF.